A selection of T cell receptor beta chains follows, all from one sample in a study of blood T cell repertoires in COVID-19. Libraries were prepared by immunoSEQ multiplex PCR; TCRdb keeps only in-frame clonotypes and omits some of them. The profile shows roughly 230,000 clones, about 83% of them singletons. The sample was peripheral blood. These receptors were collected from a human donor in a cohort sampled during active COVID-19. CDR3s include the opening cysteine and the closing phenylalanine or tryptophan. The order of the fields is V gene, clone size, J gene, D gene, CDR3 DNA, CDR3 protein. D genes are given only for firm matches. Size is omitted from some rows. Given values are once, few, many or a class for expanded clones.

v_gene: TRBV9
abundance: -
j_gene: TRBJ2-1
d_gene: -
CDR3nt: TGTGCCAGCAGCGTAGAACTGCGGGTAGCCGACAATGAGCAGTTCTTC
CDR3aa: CASSVELRVADNEQFF

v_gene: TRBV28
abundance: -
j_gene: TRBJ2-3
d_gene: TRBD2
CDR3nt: TGTGCCAGCAGTTTGGGCGGGAGGAGGGCAGATACGCAGTATTTT
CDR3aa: CASSLGGRRADTQYF

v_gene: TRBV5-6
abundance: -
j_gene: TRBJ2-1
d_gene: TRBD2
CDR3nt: TGTGCCAGCAGCTCACTAGCGGGAGTAGGTGAGCAGTTCTTC
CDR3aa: CASSSLAGVGEQFF

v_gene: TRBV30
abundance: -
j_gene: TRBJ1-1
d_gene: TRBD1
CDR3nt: TGTGCCTGGAGTCAACAGGGGACTGAAGCTTTCTTT
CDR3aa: CAWSQQGTEAFF

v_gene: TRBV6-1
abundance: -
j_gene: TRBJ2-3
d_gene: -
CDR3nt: TGTGCCAGCAGTGAATCAGGGGATACGCAGTATTTT
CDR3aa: CASSESGDTQYF

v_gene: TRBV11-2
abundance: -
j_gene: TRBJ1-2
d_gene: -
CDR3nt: TGTGCCAGCAGCCCTATCCCGGGACAACGGCGTGGCTACACCTTC
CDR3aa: CASSPIPGQRRGYTF

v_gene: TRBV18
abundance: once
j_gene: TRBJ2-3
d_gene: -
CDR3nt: TGTGCCAGCTCACAACGGGACTCCACAGATACGCAGTATTTT
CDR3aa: CASSQRDSTDTQYF

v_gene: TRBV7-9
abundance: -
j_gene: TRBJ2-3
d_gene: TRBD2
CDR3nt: TGTGCCAGCAGCTTAGCGACTAGCGGGGGAACAGATACGCAGTATTTT
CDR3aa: CASSLATSGGTDTQYF

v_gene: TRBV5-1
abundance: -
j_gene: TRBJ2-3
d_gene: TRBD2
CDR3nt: TGCGCCAGCAGCTGGTCGAAACCGGGACTAGCGGGAGTTGAAAGAGTAGATACGCAGTATTTT
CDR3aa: CASSWSKPGLAGVERVDTQYF

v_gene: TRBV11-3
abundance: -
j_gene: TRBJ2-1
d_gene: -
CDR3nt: TGTGCCAGCAGCTTAGATCACAGGAATGAGCAGTTCTTC
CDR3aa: CASSLDHRNEQFF

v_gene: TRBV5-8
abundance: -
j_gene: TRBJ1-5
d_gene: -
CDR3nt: TGTGCCAGCAGCTTGGATTGGGGGCCGGGACCGAGAAATCAGCCCCAGCATTTT
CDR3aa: CASSLDWGPGPRNQPQHF

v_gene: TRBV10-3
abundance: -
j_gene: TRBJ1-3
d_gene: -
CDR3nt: TGTGCCATCAGGAGGACAAACTCTGGAAACACCATATATTTT
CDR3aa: CAIRRTNSGNTIYF

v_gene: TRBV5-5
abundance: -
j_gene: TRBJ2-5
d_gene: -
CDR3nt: TGTGCCAGCGCCTCGCCGGTGGTAGAGACCCAGTACTTC
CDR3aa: CASASPVVETQYF

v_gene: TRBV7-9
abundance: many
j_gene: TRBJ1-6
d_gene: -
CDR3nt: TGTGCCAGCAGCTTAAGCCAGGGGTATTCACCCCTCCACTTT
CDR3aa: CASSLSQGYSPLHF

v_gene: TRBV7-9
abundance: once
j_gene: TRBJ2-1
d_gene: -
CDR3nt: TGTGCCAGCAGCTTAGGGGACACTGCCTACAATGAGCAGTTCTTC
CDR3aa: CASSLGDTAYNEQFF

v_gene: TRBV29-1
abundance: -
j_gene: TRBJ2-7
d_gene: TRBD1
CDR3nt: TGCAGCGTTCTCAGGGGGTTCGGGTACGAGCAGTACTTC
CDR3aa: CSVLRGFGYEQYF

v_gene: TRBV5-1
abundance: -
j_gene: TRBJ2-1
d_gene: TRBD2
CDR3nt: TGCGCCAGCAGCCCCCGGACTAGCGGGGGGGCACGGAATGAGCAGTTCTTC
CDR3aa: CASSPRTSGGARNEQFF

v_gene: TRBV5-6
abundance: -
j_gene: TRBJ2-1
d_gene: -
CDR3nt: TGTGCCAGCAGCTTTCGACAAAATTCCTACAATGAGCAGTTCTTC
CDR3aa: CASSFRQNSYNEQFF

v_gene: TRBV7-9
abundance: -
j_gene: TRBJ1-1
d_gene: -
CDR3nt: TGTGCCAGCAGCCGCCTTCAGGCTTCGAACACTGAAGCTTTCTTT
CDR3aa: CASSRLQASNTEAFF

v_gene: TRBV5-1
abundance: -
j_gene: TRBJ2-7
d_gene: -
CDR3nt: TGCGCCAGCAGCTTGGGACAGCTACCCTACGAGCAGTACTTC
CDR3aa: CASSLGQLPYEQYF

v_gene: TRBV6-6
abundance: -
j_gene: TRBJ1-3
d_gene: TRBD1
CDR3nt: TGTGCCAGCAGACCCTGGGGGACAGACTCTGGAAACACCATATATTTT
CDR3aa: CASRPWGTDSGNTIYF

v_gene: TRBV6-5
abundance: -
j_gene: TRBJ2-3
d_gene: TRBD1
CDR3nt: TGTGCCAGCAGACGACAGGGGGCTAGGACAGATACGCAGTATTTT
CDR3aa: CASRRQGARTDTQYF

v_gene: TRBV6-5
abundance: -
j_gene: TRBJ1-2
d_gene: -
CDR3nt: TGTGCCAGCAGTTCAGGGCTCCCCGGCTACACCTTC
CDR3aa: CASSSGLPGYTF

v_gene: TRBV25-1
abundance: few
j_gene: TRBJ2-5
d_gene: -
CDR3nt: TGTGCCAGCAGCACACAGATACAAGAGACCCAGTACTTC
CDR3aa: CASSTQIQETQYF

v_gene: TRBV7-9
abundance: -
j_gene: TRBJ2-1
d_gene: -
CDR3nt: TGTGCCAGCAGCCCGACAGGAGATGAGCAGTTCTTC
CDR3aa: CASSPTGDEQFF

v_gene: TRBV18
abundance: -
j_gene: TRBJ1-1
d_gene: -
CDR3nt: TGTGCCAGCTCATCTGACAGGAACACTGAAGCTTTCTTT
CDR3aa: CASSSDRNTEAFF

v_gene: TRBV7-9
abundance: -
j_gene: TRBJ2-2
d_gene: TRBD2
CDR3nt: TGTGCCAGCAGCTTAGAACTAGCGGCGAACACCGGGGAGCTGTTTTTT
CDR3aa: CASSLELAANTGELFF

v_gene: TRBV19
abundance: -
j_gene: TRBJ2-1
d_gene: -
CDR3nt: TGTGCCAGTAGTATCGCAGTCTCCTACAATGAGCAGTTCTTC
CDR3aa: CASSIAVSYNEQFF

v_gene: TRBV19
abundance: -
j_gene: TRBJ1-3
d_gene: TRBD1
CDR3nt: TGTGCCAGTAGTATGGCTACAGGGGACACCATATATTTT
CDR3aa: CASSMATGDTIYF

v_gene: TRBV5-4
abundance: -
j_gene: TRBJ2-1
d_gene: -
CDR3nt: TGTGCCAGCAGCCGAATTGAGCGTGACAATGAGCAGTTCTTC
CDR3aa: CASSRIERDNEQFF

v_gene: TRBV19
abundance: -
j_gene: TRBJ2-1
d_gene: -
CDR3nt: TGTGCCAGTAGACCCAGGGAGGATGAGCAGTTCTTC
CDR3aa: CASRPREDEQFF

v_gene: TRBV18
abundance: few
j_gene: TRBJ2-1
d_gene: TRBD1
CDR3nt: TGTGCCAGCTCACCACCTTACTCCGGGACAGCTTACAATGAGCAGTTCTTC
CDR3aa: CASSPPYSGTAYNEQFF